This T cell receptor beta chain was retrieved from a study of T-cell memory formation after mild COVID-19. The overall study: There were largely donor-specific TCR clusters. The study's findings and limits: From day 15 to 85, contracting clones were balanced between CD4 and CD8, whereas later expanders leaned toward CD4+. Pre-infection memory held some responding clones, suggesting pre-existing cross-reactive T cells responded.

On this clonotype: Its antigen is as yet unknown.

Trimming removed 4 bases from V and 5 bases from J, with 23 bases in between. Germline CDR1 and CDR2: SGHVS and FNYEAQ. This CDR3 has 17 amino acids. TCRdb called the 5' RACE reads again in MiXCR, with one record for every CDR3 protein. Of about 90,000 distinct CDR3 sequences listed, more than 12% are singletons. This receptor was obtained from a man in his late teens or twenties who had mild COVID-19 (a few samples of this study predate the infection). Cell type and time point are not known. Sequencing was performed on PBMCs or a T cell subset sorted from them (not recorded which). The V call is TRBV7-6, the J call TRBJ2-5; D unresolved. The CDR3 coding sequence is TGTGCCAGCAGCTCCCAACCCTCGAAAGGGTATAAGGAGACCCAGTACTTC. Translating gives CASSSQPSKGYKETQYF.